This T cell receptor beta chain was documented in a study of blood T cell repertoires in COVID-19. Across the whole study: Specimens from acute and convalescent COVID-19 originated in the United States, Italy and Spain. PBMCs, B-cell-depleted T cells, or T cells were the source of the cDNA or gDNA that made up the material.

Authors' processing steps: Scientists estimated how many nucleated cells there were by amplifying reference gene primers. Sequencing was performed with immunoSEQ multiplex PCR; in TCRdb, only in-frame clones are kept and a portion is missing. V and J calls plus clone size are reproduced from that table; the DNA served to infer D and trimming. The sample contains approximately 160,000 clones, over 85% of which appear only once. The Seattle patients joined while their infection was active and were tracked longitudinally afterward. Deletions cut 2 bases from V and 2 bases from J, with 10 bases between. The CDR3 runs 14 residues. Germline V lookup: CDR1 MNHEY, CDR2 SMNVEV (reference sequence).

The sequence was collected from a woman aged 55 to 70 with COVID-19, enrolled during active disease. Sequenced input: peripheral blood. The chain links TRBV27 to TRBJ2-7, with unresolved D. CDR3 residues: CASSLNVRAYEQYF. Here the CDR3 DNA reads TGTGCCAGCAGTTTAAACGTCCGAGCCTACGAGCAGTACTTC.